Listed below are T cell receptor beta chains from one sample, sequenced in a study of cytomegalovirus exposure and HLA in healthy donors. TCRdb's copy holds only in-frame clones and misses some; the assay was immunoSEQ multiplex PCR. The data contain about 270,000 clones, roughly 70% of them singletons. What was sequenced was PBMCs. Receptor source: a female donor in good health and CMV-seronegative. CDR3s include the opening cysteine and the closing phenylalanine or tryptophan. The order of the fields is clone size, V gene, J gene, D gene, CDR3 DNA, CDR3 protein. The D gene is left open where the match is weak. The size field is filled for only some rows; it gives once, few, many or a size class.

>.|TRBV4-1|TRBJ2-1|TRBD2
TGCGCCAGCAGCCTAGGACTAGCGATTAGCTCCTACAATGAGCAGTTCTTC
CASSLGLAISSYNEQFF
>.|TRBV9|TRBJ1-1|TRBD1
TGTGCCAGCAGCGTAGGAGGGGGCGCCACTGAAGCTTTCTTT
CASSVGGGATEAFF
>.|TRBV7-6|TRBJ2-3|TRBD2
TGTGCCAGCAGCAGGACTAGCGGGAGTATGTCAGATACGCAGTATTTT
CASSRTSGSMSDTQYF
>.|TRBV10-3|TRBJ2-7|TRBD2
TGTGCCATCAGTGGGGGGACTAGCGAGTACGAGCAGTACTTC
CAISGGTSEYEQYF
>.|TRBV10-2|TRBJ2-7|.
TGCGCCAGCAGGAAGGGGTACGATCCTCAATACGAGCAGTACTTC
CASRKGYDPQYEQYF
>.|TRBV5-1|TRBJ2-7|TRBD1
TGCGCCAGCAGCTTCGGGACAGGCTACGAGCAGTACTTC
CASSFGTGYEQYF
>once|TRBV28|TRBJ2-7|.
TGTGCCAGCAGTTTTCGAAGAGCCTACGAGCAGTACTTC
CASSFRRAYEQYF
>.|TRBV28|TRBJ2-3|.
TGTGCCAGCAGTTTCGTAGAAAGGGGTGGGGATAACGATACGCAGTATTTT
CASSFVERGGDNDTQYF
>.|TRBV5-1|TRBJ1-4|.
TGCGCCAGCAGCTGGGAGTCTGGGACTAATGAAAAACTGTTTTTT
CASSWESGTNEKLFF
>once|TRBV5-1|TRBJ2-7|TRBD1
TGCGCCAGCAAATTGCCCAAACAGGGGGCGGTCGACGAGCAGTACTTC
CASKLPKQGAVDEQYF
>.|TRBV6-5|TRBJ2-1|.
TGTGCCAGCACTTCCCAGGATGAGCAGTTCTTC
CASTSQDEQFF
>.|TRBV7-9|TRBJ1-1|TRBD1
TGTGCCAGCAGCTTGGACGGATGGGGACAGCCGAACACTGAAGCTTTCTTT
CASSLDGWGQPNTEAFF
>.|TRBV7-8|TRBJ1-6|TRBD1
TGTGCCAGCAGCCCAAGGGAGACAGGGTATATTTCACCCCTCCACTTT
CASSPRETGYISPLHF
>.|TRBV21-1|TRBJ2-1|.
TGTGCCAGCAGCAAAGGGCAAGCGGGAGTATCCAAGTCGTGTAATGAGCAGTTCTTC
CASSKGQAGVSKSCNEQFF
>once|TRBV27|TRBJ2-1|TRBD2
TGTGCCAGCAGTCCCCTGGCACTAGCGGGGTACAATGAGCAGTTCTTC
CASSPLALAGYNEQFF
>.|TRBV27|TRBJ2-1|TRBD1
TGTGCCAGCAGTTTAACCCCGGGACAGGGGCGCCCCTACAATGAGCAGTTCTTC
CASSLTPGQGRPYNEQFF
>once|TRBV18|TRBJ2-5|.
TGTGCCAGCTCACCCGTGGCCCACCAAGAGACCCAGTACTTC
CASSPVAHQETQYF
>.|TRBV7-9|TRBJ2-7|.
TGTTCCAGCAGCCCAATTAGCGGGACAGTAAACTACGAGCAGTACTTC
CSSSPISGTVNYEQYF
>.|TRBV5-5|TRBJ1-5|.
TGTGCCAGCAGCTTGCGCCCAGCCGGGCAGCCCCAGCATTTT
CASSLRPAGQPQHF
>.|TRBV10-1|TRBJ1-4|TRBD1
TGCGCCAGCAGTTCGGGACAGAAAAATGAAAAACTGTTTTTT
CASSSGQKNEKLFF
>.|TRBV18|TRBJ1-2|TRBD1
TGTGCCAGCTCACCGGGGGCAGGGGGCAACTATGGCTACACCTTC
CASSPGAGGNYGYTF
>.|TRBV6-6|TRBJ2-1|.
TGTGCCAGCAGTTACTCGACAGTGTCCTACAATGAGCAGTTCTTC
CASSYSTVSYNEQFF
>.|TRBV2|TRBJ2-7|TRBD2
TGTGCCAGCAGTCTGGGACTAGCGAACGAGCAGTACTTC
CASSLGLANEQYF
>once|TRBV7-8|TRBJ1-1|.
TGTGCCAGCAGCTTAGGGTCCGGTAACACTGAAGCTTTCTTT
CASSLGSGNTEAFF
>few|TRBV11-2|TRBJ1-1|TRBD1
TGTGCCAGCAGCTTTAGCATAACACCGGGACAGGGCACTGAAGCTTTCTTT
CASSFSITPGQGTEAFF
>.|TRBV18|TRBJ2-2|TRBD2
TGTGCCAGCTCACCAGGACTAGGCCCGTCGAACACCGGGGAGCTGTTTTTT
CASSPGLGPSNTGELFF
>.|TRBV28|TRBJ2-5|.
TGTGCCACCCAGGGACTGGAGGCGGCCCAGTACTTC
CATQGLEAAQYF
>.|TRBV19|TRBJ2-3|TRBD2
TGTGCCAGTAGTGCCCCCTGGCGGGAGTTCCCAGATACGCAGTATTTT
CASSAPWREFPDTQYF
>.|TRBV6-6|TRBJ1-6|TRBD1
TGTGCCAGCAGTCCACTCCGGGACAGGGATTCACCCCTCCACTTT
CASSPLRDRDSPLHF
>few|TRBV6-1|TRBJ2-5|TRBD1
TGTGCCAGCGGGACAGGGGAGGGTCAGGAGACCCAGTACTTC
CASGTGEGQETQYF
>.|TRBV10-2|TRBJ2-2|.
TGCGCCAGCAGTGAGATCGGGGGCACCGGGGAGCTGTTTTTT
CASSEIGGTGELFF
>.|TRBV4-1|TRBJ2-2|.
TGCGCCAGCACTAAACCAAACACCGGGGAGCTGTTTTTT
CASTKPNTGELFF
>.|TRBV7-9|TRBJ2-7|.
TGTGCCAGCAGCTTAGGACCAGGAGGGACCTACGAGCAGTACTTC
CASSLGPGGTYEQYF
>.|TRBV2|TRBJ2-3|TRBD2
TGTGCCAGCAGTCTAGCGGGAGGGGTTGCAGATACGCAGTATTTT
CASSLAGGVADTQYF
>few|TRBV20-1|TRBJ2-7|.
TGCAGTGCTAGAGATCTCGGCGAGCAGTACTTC
CSARDLGEQYF
>few|TRBV4-1|TRBJ2-1|.
TGCGCCAGCAGCCAATGGCCTTCTAGCGCCAATGAGCAGTTCTTC
CASSQWPSSANEQFF
>.|TRBV7-9|TRBJ1-6|.
TGTGCCAGCAGCTTAGAGGCGGGCTCACCCCTCCACTTT
CASSLEAGSPLHF
>.|TRBV2|TRBJ2-1|.
TGTGCCAGCATCGAGCAGGGGAGCTCCTACAATGAGCAGTTCTTC
CASIEQGSSYNEQFF
>.|TRBV15|TRBJ1-2|.
TGTGCCACCAGCAGAGATGAGGCAGTCTATGGCTACACCTTC
CATSRDEAVYGYTF
>.|TRBV21-1|TRBJ2-7|.
TGTGCCAGCAGACGCCCACAGGGGGCGAATGGTTACGAGCAGTACTTC
CASRRPQGANGYEQYF
>.|TRBV6-6|TRBJ2-5|TRBD1
TGTGCCAGCAGTGGGACAGGGGAGACCCAGTACTTC
CASSGTGETQYF
>once|TRBV2|TRBJ2-7|TRBD1
TGTGCCAGCAGTGCGGGCCCAAGGGGGCACGAGCAGTACTTC
CASSAGPRGHEQYF
>few|TRBV10-2|TRBJ2-7|.
TGCGCCAGCAGTGTCGGTTACGAGCAGTACTTC
CASSVGYEQYF
>.|TRBV30|TRBJ2-3|TRBD2
TGTGCCTGGAGTCGTGGGGCTAGCGGGTTTAGCACAGATACGCAGTATTTT
CAWSRGASGFSTDTQYF
>few|TRBV2|TRBJ2-3|.
TGTGCCAGCAGCTCTAGCACAGATACGCAGTATTTT
CASSSSTDTQYF
>.|TRBV15|TRBJ1-2|.
TGTGCCACCAGCAGAGCCCGTGGCGGGGACGACTATGGCTACACCTTC
CATSRARGGDDYGYTF
>once|TRBV19|TRBJ2-1|TRBD2
TGTGCCAGTACCCCGGGGGGGTCAGTGTACAATGAGCAGTTCTTC
CASTPGGSVYNEQFF
>.|TRBV2|TRBJ2-5|.
TGTGCCAGCAGTACGACCGGGACACGGACCTACGGGACCCAGTACTTC
CASSTTGTRTYGTQYF
>.|TRBV14|TRBJ1-1|.
TGTGCCAGCAGCCAGTATACAGGGCGGAACACTGAAGCTTTCTTT
CASSQYTGRNTEAFF
>once|TRBV7-3|TRBJ2-1|.
TGTGCCAGCAGCTTAACAGCTGGCTCCTACAATGAGCAGTTCTTC
CASSLTAGSYNEQFF
>.|TRBV28|TRBJ2-3|.
TGTGCCAGCAGTTTTAGCCCGGGAATTAGGACAGATACGCAGTATTTT
CASSFSPGIRTDTQYF